The present T cell receptor beta chain was sequenced within a study of cytomegalovirus exposure and HLA in healthy donors. Primers: 60 Vbeta forward and 13 Jbeta reverse. The protocol was immunoSEQ multiplex PCR, while the TCRdb copy is restricted to in-frame clones and leaves out a portion. The sample table includes some 140,000 clones. As to this clone: What it recognizes is unknown.

Germline V gene lookup returns CDR1 SEHNR and CDR2 FQNEAQ (reference sequence). The CDR3 is made up of 13 amino acids. With 8 bases removed from V and 0 bases from J, the gap between germline ends came to 10 bases. Study results and limitations: Highly shared variants forming one cluster were likely a sequencing artifact. Later work showed greater clonal expansion in HLA-associated TCR beta chains than in equally common others. It was only CMV serostatus that was available as immune exposure information.

The V call is TRBV7-9, the J call TRBJ1-1; D perhaps matches TRBD1 (5 bases). This clonotype was obtained from a woman aged 40 to 55 in good health and CMV-seronegative. Input material: PBMCs. CDR3 sequence (DNA): TGTGCCAGCTTGCCAGGGCTGAACACTGAAGCTTTCTTT. Its translation: CASLPGLNTEAFF. Full variable domain (rest looked up from reference TRBV7-9 and TRBJ1-1): DTGVSQNPRHKITKRGQNVTFRCDPISEHNRLYWYRQTLGQGPEFLTYFQNEAQLEKSRLLSDRFSAERPKGSFSTLEIQRTEQGDSAMYLCASLPGLNTEAFFGQGTRLTVV.